The text below deals with one T cell receptor beta chain. The antigen is not known. This sample was taken from a study of T cell responses to AZD1222 COVID-19 vaccine. The study, taken as a whole, reports: The number of AZD1222 recipients seropositive at baseline was only five or six. Spike-specific TCR breadth and depth both grew after two AZD1222 doses.

The protocol was immunoSEQ multiplex PCR, while the TCRdb copy is restricted to in-frame clones and leaves out a portion. This sample has about 130,000 clones; 80% to 90% occur once, and the top ten carry approximately 9.4%. Both about-4-week and about-12-week second-dose recipients were combined. V was cut by 2 bases and J by 10 bases, with 6 bases left in between. Germline V gives CDR1 SGHTA, CDR2 FQGTGA. There are 11 residues in the CDR3. This specimen was peripheral blood, taken 28 days after the second AZD1222 dose. The chain joins TRBV7-3 to TRBJ2-1; D perhaps matches TRBD1 (6 bases). The receptor was isolated from an adult who received the AZD1222 COVID-19 vaccine. CDR3 sequence: CASSLGQEQFF. CDR3 nucleotides: TGTGCCAGCAGCTTAGGACAGGAGCAGTTCTTC. Using reference TRBV7-3 and TRBJ2-1 for the parts outside the CDR3, the full variable domain is GAGVSQTPSNKVTEKGKYVELRCDPISGHTALYWYRQSLGQGPEFLIYFQGTGAADDSGLPNDRFFAVRPEGSVSTLKIQRTERGDSAVYLCASSLGQEQFFGPGTRLTVL.